This T cell receptor beta chain emerged from a study of control samples from healthy donors and cancer patients (dated by TCRdb to 2020 to 2022). This clone came up once. Its binding antigen is unknown. No much larger clonotype is one base removed from it; base qualities were not supplied. The library relied on the immunoSEQ multiplex PCR assay. TCRdb stores this immuneACCESS table with in-frame sequences only. Part of the clones is absent; in the studies checked, under half of the shortfall reflects unresolved V genes, and no reason is known for the rest. The sample table records about 140,000 clones; approximately 94% of these occur just once. Less than 15% of the sample is held by the ten biggest clonotypes. Spanning cysteine to phenylalanine, the CDR3 consists of 12 amino acids. The kept DNA is CDR3 alone, 36 bases in frame from the first base. Relative to germline, V is 3 bases shorter and J is 6 bases shorter, with 8 bases between their ends. The germline V gene yields KGHSH for CDR1 and LQKENI for CDR2.

The sample taken for sequencing was blood. The chain links TRBV18 with TRBJ1-2; the D gene remains uncertain. The origin of this receptor is a man aged 40-49 years in good health. DNA sequence: TGTGCCAGCTCACCTACCAGAGATGGCTACACCTTC. Its protein is CASSPTRDGYTF.